The next 27 T cell receptor beta chains were all read from a single sample in a study of type 1 regulatory T cells. The antigens these receptors bind are not known. TCRdb called the reads again in MiXCR, with one record for every CDR3 protein. Seen here are tens of thousands of distinct CDR3 sequences, about 20% observed once, and the top ten hold 8.3%. Study-wide findings and caveats: Compared with non-type 1 regulatory T cells, type 1 regulatory T cells showed a more restricted TCR repertoire.

The sample taken for sequencing was cultured type 1 regulatory T (Tr1) cells, either the whole culture or a sorted fraction (not recorded which). The origin of the receptors is a human donor in good health.

This clonotype was seen a handful of times. Germline and junction disagree at one end, which may indicate a read error. The V gene is TRBV14, the J gene TRBJ2-7, with D possibly matching TRBD2 (6 bases). This CDR3 contains 14 residues. Germline CDR1 is SGHDN and CDR2 is FVKESK. CDR3 sequence (DNA): TGTGCCAGCAGCCAAGATGCCCACCCCGGGACTGCCGACTTC. Translating gives CASSQDAHPGTADF.

This clonotype was seen more than once but under ten times. This chain connects TRBV18 to TRBJ2-5; TRBD1 aligns across 10 bases. CDR3 size: 15 residues. Trimming at V came to 5 bases and at J to 1 base, leaving 4 bases not matched to a gene. Germline assignment: CDR1 KGHSH and CDR2 LQKENI. The CDR3 protein is CASSVGTGAQETQYF. In DNA form, the CDR3 reads TGTGCCAGCTCAGTCGGGACAGGGGCCCAAGAGACCCAGTACTTC. The entire variable domain, with the rest obtained from reference TRBV18 and TRBJ2-5, is as follows: NAGVMQNPRHLVRRRGQEARLRCSPMKGHSHVYWYRQLPEEGLKFMVYLQKENIIDESGMPKERFSAEFPKEGPSILRIQQVVRGDSAAYFCASSVGTGAQETQYFGPGTRLLVL.

The gene calls are TRBV10-3 and TRBJ2-1; 12 positions match TRBD2. V was pared by 6 bases and J by 9 bases, with 3 bases of the junction left unmatched. This CDR3 comprises 13 residues. CDR1 and CDR2 (germline): ENHRY, SYGVKD. The CDR3 nucleotides read TGTGCCATCAGACTAGCGGGAGGTAGTGAGCAGTTCTTC. Encoded protein: CAIRLAGGSEQFF.

This clonotype showed up just a few times. The chain combines TRBV20-1 with TRBJ2-1; D possibly uses TRBD1 or TRBD2 (5 bases each). There are 17 residues in the CDR3. V was pared by 0 bases and J by 1 base, with 16 bases between. Germline CDR1 DFQATT, CDR2 SNEGSKA (reference sequence). CDR3 sequence: CSARDNPGTTSYNEQFF. The CDR3 nucleotides are TGCAGTGCTAGAGACAATCCCGGGACCACGTCCTACAATGAGCAGTTCTTC.

This clonotype came up a few times. The rearrangement links TRBV19 to TRBJ1-2; maybe TRBD1 (6 bases). The CDR3 contains 13 residues. Germline V gene data show CDR1 as LNHDA and CDR2 as SQIVND (reference sequence). The V end was cut by 8 bases, the J end by 8 bases, with 18 bases between. The DNA for the CDR3 is TGTGCCAGTCTCCCCCCGACAGGAAGGGGCTACACCTTC. This sequence encodes CASLPPTGRGYTF.

This clonotype occurred a few times. The rearrangement joins TRBV10-3 to TRBJ2-2, with 11 bases aligning to TRBD2. Losses at the gene ends were 3 bases for V and 6 bases for J; bases not matched to a gene: 3. Germline lookup yields CDR1 ENHRY and CDR2 SYGVKD. The CDR3 covers 15 residues. CDR3: CAISDQLAGAGELFF. Written as DNA, the CDR3 is TGTGCCATCAGTGACCAACTAGCGGGAGCCGGGGAGCTGTTTTTT.

The gene calls are TRBV5-1 and TRBJ2-7, with 11 positions matching TRBD2. Looked up from germline, CDR1 is SGHRS and CDR2 is YFSETQ. This CDR3 has 14 residues. Trimming at V came to 2 bases and at J to 6 bases, leaving 4 bases not matched to a gene. The CDR3: CASSLVAGGVEQYF. CDR3 nucleotide sequence: TGCGCCAGCAGCTTAGTAGCGGGAGGGGTCGAGCAGTACTTC.

This clonotype has just a few counts. The chain links TRBV12-3 or TRBV12-4 to TRBJ2-1; D remains unclear. Trimming stripped 5 bases from V and 4 bases from J, with 15 bases between. CDR3 size: 15 residues. The CDR3 spells CASSPSELVYNEQFF. The CDR3 DNA follows: TGTGCCAGCAGTCCCAGCGAGCTGGTATACAATGAGCAGTTCTTC.

The J gene is TRBJ2-5, the V gene TRBV5-1, with unresolved D. The CDR3 is made up of 14 amino acids. The germline V gene encodes CDR1 SGHRS and CDR2 YFSETQ. The germline V and J ends were trimmed by 0 bases and 5 bases, with 11 bases remaining between them. The CDR3 nucleotides are TGCGCCAGCAGCTTGGCCTTAGGCCAGGAGACCCAGTACTTC. Protein sequence: CASSLALGQETQYF.

This clonotype was picked up many times. This chain connects TRBV20-1 to TRBJ2-3; no firm D call. The V end lost 6 bases, the J end lost 3 bases, and 13 bases lay between the germline ends. This CDR3 spans 13 amino acids. CDR1 is DFQATT and CDR2 is SNEGSKA in the germline V gene (reference sequence). CDR3 in amino acids: CSAAKSGTDTQYF. CDR3 nucleotides: TGCAGTGCCGCGAAAAGTGGGACAGATACGCAGTATTTT.

The chain recombines TRBV7-2 with TRBJ2-3; 7 positions agree with TRBD2. The CDR3 is 15 amino acids. The V segment lost 0 bases and the J segment 4 bases; nucleotides outside the gene matches: 4. Germline V gene data show CDR1 as SGHTA and CDR2 as FQGNSA. The CDR3: CASSLAGGPADTQYF. The CDR3 bases are TGTGCCAGCAGCTTAGCGGGAGGGCCCGCAGATACGCAGTATTTT.

This clonotype was seen at least ten times. The genes are TRBV5-1 and TRBJ2-7, with TRBD2 identical over 9 bases. Germline-derived CDR1 and CDR2 are SGHRS and YFSETQ. V gave up 2 bases and J gave up 6 bases; unmatched junction bases: 6. CDR3 length: 14 residues. The CDR3 spells CASSFRLAASEQYF. CDR3 DNA sequence: TGCGCCAGCAGCTTTCGACTAGCGGCCAGCGAGCAGTACTTC.

The chain is built from TRBV27 and TRBJ2-7; TRBD2 might be the D (6 bases). Germline CDR1 is MNHEY and CDR2 is SMNVEV (reference sequence). The V and J ends lost 8 bases and 0 bases respectively, with 14 bases between them. This CDR3 has 14 amino acids. The chain's CDR3 is CASQKFGSSYEQYF. The CDR3 nucleotides read TGTGCCAGCCAAAAATTCGGGAGCTCCTACGAGCAGTACTTC.

This clonotype was recorded a few times. Here the CDR3 reads CASSLRQERAYEQYF. The DNA for the CDR3 is TGTGCCAGCAGCCTACGACAGGAGAGGGCCTACGAGCAGTACTTC. The rearrangement joins TRBV7-2 to TRBJ2-7, with TRBD1 as a possible D gene (6 bases). Trimming stripped 5 bases from V and 2 bases from J, with 16 bases between. The germline gives CDR1 SGHTA, CDR2 FQGNSA. The CDR3 extends over 15 amino acids.

This clonotype was observed a few times. Without the conserved terminal phenylalanine or tryptophan, this CDR3 likely stems from a read error. J is TRBJ2-1 and V is TRBV7-9; D is ambiguous. The CDR3 is made up of 13 amino acids. The V end lost 4 bases, the J end lost 5 bases, and 9 bases lay between the germline ends. Germline V gene lookup returns CDR1 SEHNR and CDR2 FQNEAQ (reference sequence). CDR3 in DNA: TGTGCCAGCAGCTACCAGGAACACAATGAGCAGTTCCTC. It is translated as CASSYQEHNEQFL.

CDR3 nucleotide sequence: TGTGCCAGCTCACCCCCCCGGACCTCTGGAAACACCATATATTTT. Translated: CASSPPRTSGNTIYF. V gene TRBV18 combines with J gene TRBJ1-3; D gene ambiguous. The germline V gene encodes CDR1 KGHSH and CDR2 LQKENI. This CDR3 comprises 15 residues. Trimming left V 3 bases short and J 0 bases short, with 9 bases between.

This clonotype turned up a few times. The CDR3 loop is CASSPQLLAGARMSQYF. Here the CDR3 DNA reads TGTGCCAGCTCACCACAATTACTAGCGGGAGCTCGGATGTCGCAGTATTTT. The chain couples TRBV18 to TRBJ2-3, with 11 positions matching TRBD2. Germline V CDR1 and CDR2: KGHSH, LQKENI. The CDR3 is 17 amino acids. The trim removed 1 base at V and 10 bases at J, leaving 13 bases unmatched. The variable domain in full, with the rest retrieved from reference TRBV18 and TRBJ2-3, is NAGVMQNPRHLVRRRGQEARLRCSPMKGHSHVYWYRQLPEEGLKFMVYLQKENIIDESGMPKERFSAEFPKEGPSILRIQQVVRGDSAAYFCASSPQLLAGARMSQYFGPGTRLTVL.

The gene calls are TRBV20-1 and TRBJ1-4; no firm D call. The CDR3 extends over 15 amino acids. Trimming took off 3 bases at V and 0 bases at J, with 11 bases between the two ends. Germline V gene data show CDR1 as DFQATT and CDR2 as SNEGSKA (reference sequence). CDR3 in amino acids: CSASRGLATNEKLFF. The CDR3 coding sequence is TGCAGTGCTAGTCGAGGGCTGGCAACTAATGAAAAACTGTTTTTT.

This clonotype was seen repeatedly, ten times or more. The chain is built from TRBV12-3 or TRBV12-4 and TRBJ1-5; D remains ambiguous. The CDR3 is 13 residues long. V was trimmed by 0 bases and J by 7 bases, leaving 7 bases between them. CDR3 nucleotides: TGTGCCAGCAGTTTAGCGAGTGGGCAGCCCCAGCATTTT. Amino acids: CASSLASGQPQHF.

By share, this clonotype ranks as medium-sized (0.01 to 0.1%). This chain connects TRBV5-6 to TRBJ2-1, with no clear D. The CDR3 spans 11 residues. Germline V gene data show CDR1 as SGHDT and CDR2 as YYEEEE. Trimming shortened V by 4 bases and J by 7 bases, and 6 bases separated the two germline ends. In DNA, the CDR3 is TGTGCCAGCAGCCTCCGTAATGAGCAGTTCTTC. This sequence encodes CASSLRNEQFF.

The V gene is TRBV20-1, the J gene TRBJ2-1; a possible D gene is TRBD2 (6 bases). Per the germline V gene, CDR1 is DFQATT and CDR2 is SNEGSKA (reference sequence). Trimming stripped 5 bases from V and 6 bases from J, with 14 bases between. This CDR3 contains 13 residues. The CDR3 DNA sequence: TGCAGTGCTCCCAGCCAACTAGCCAATGAGCAGTTCTTC. Translation gives CSAPSQLANEQFF.

This clonotype has more than one count but fewer than ten. The chain links TRBV9 to TRBJ1-1; perhaps TRBD1 as D (5 bases). V dropped 5 bases and J dropped 2 bases, with 13 bases sitting between them. This CDR3 has 14 amino acids. Germline CDR1 SGDLS, CDR2 YYNGEE. The CDR3 loop reads CASSRDVINTEAFF. The CDR3 nucleotides are TGTGCCAGCAGTAGGGACGTAATCAACACTGAAGCTTTCTTT. Filled out from reference TRBV9 and TRBJ1-1, the complete variable domain reads DSGVTQTPKHLITATGQRVTLRCSPRSGDLSVYWYQQSLDQGLQFLIQYYNGEERAKGNILERFSAQQFPDLHSELNLSSLELGDSALYFCASSRDVINTEAFFGQGTRLTVV.

J is TRBJ2-1 and V is TRBV9, with D tentatively TRBD1 (7 bases). CDR3 length: 17 residues. The V gene lost 0 bases and the J gene lost 1 base, with 14 bases spanning the gap. The germline V gene has CDR1 SGDLS and CDR2 YYNGEE. The CDR3 region is CASSVGWAGQSYNEQFF. In DNA, the CDR3 is TGTGCCAGCAGCGTAGGATGGGCGGGACAGTCCTACAATGAGCAGTTCTTC. The complete variable domain, with remaining parts taken from reference TRBV9 and TRBJ2-1, reads DSGVTQTPKHLITATGQRVTLRCSPRSGDLSVYWYQQSLDQGLQFLIQYYNGEERAKGNILERFSAQQFPDLHSELNLSSLELGDSALYFCASSVGWAGQSYNEQFFGPGTRLTVL.

This clonotype occurred many times. V and J are TRBV5-6 and TRBJ1-2; D gene uncertain. Trimming took 2 bases from V and 4 from J, leaving 12 bases between them. The CDR3 totals 14 residues. Germline CDR1 is SGHDT and CDR2 is YYEEEE. The CDR3 DNA reads as TGTGCCAGCAGCTTCTACGGGAGACCCTATGGCTACACCTTC. It codes for CASSFYGRPYGYTF.

This clonotype was seen once. Compared with germline, one end of the junction differs, possibly owing to a read error. This chain links TRBV20-1 with TRBJ2-7, with 12 positions matching TRBD1. The CDR3 spans 14 residues. Germline V gives CDR1 DFQATT, CDR2 SNEGSKA (reference sequence). CDR3 in DNA: TGCAGTGCCAGAGCAGGGACAGGGGGCAGGGAGCAGTACTTC. Translated: CSARAGTGGREQYF.

This chain links TRBV6-1 with TRBJ2-7; the D gene is possibly TRBD2 (5 bases). Trimming took off 4 bases at V and 7 bases at J, with 14 bases between the two ends. In germline, CDR1 is MNHNS, CDR2 SASEGT. This CDR3 has 13 amino acids. CDR3 sequence (DNA): TGTGCCAGCAGTGGCCCGCGAGGAGGTGAGCAGTACTTC. Encoded protein: CASSGPRGGEQYF.

This clonotype was counted between two and nine times. The J gene is TRBJ2-6, the V gene TRBV25-1; D is undetermined. Trimming cost V 4 bases and J 2 bases, with 3 bases left between them. The CDR3 is 13 residues long. Germline V gene lookup returns CDR1 MGHDK and CDR2 SYGVNS. The CDR3 nucleotides are TGTGCCAGCAGTGCGGCTGGGGCCAACGTCCTGACTTTC. As protein: CASSAAGANVLTF.